These 11 T cell receptor beta chains were sequenced from one sample in a study of blood T cell repertoires in COVID-19. Data came from immunoSEQ multiplex PCR; TCRdb stores just in-frame clones and leaves some out. The sample carries about 500,000 clones, nearly 90% recorded once. The specimen sequenced was peripheral blood. Every receptor here comes from a man aged 18-30 years with COVID-19, enrolled during active disease.

The chain is built from TRBV5-5 and TRBJ1-5; D gene ambiguous. The CDR3 is made up of 16 amino acids. The V end was cut by 0 bases, the J end by 7 bases, with 17 bases between. The germline gives CDR1 SGHKS, CDR2 YYEKEE (reference sequence). The CDR3 loop is CASSLGQTTSRQPQHF. In DNA form, the CDR3 reads TGTGCCAGCAGCTTGGGGCAAACAACCTCGAGGCAGCCCCAGCATTTT.

CDR3: CASSDTGNNSPLHF. The CDR3 DNA reads as TGCGCCAGCAGCGATACAGGGAATAATTCACCCCTCCACTTT. The rearrangement uses TRBV4-1 and TRBJ1-6, with D possibly TRBD1 on 6 matching bases. This CDR3 is built from 14 residues. V shed 5 bases and J shed 5 bases, with 10 bases lying between them. Germline CDR1 is MGHRA and CDR2 is YSYEKL.

This clone was detected only once. The chain carries TRBV6-1 and TRBJ1-5, with TRBD1 matching over 9 bases. The CDR3 length is 18 residues. With 4 bases clipped from V and 0 bases from J, the junction kept 10 bases outside the gene matches. CDR1 and CDR2 (germline): MNHNS, SASEGT. The CDR3 DNA reads TGTGCCAGCAGTGGGGTGCTAGGGACAGGGCCTAGCAATCAGCCCCAGCATTTT. It yields the protein CASSGVLGTGPSNQPQHF.

The chain employs TRBV19 and TRBJ1-5, with unresolved D. Germline-derived CDR1 and CDR2 are LNHDA and SQIVND (reference sequence). Trimming removed 3 bases at V and 3 bases at J, with 12 bases between. This CDR3 is built from 15 residues. Written as DNA, the CDR3 is TGTGCCAGTAGTATTAGCTCTCGGCACAATCAGCCCCAGCATTTT. Translating it yields CASSISSRHNQPQHF.

J is TRBJ2-1 and V is TRBV29-1; 7 bases fit TRBD2. This CDR3 spans 11 amino acids. CDR1 and CDR2 (germline): SQVTM, ANQGSEA. V lost 1 base to trimming and J lost 10 bases; unmatched junction nucleotides: 1. The CDR3 loop reads CSVEALAEQFF. The CDR3, as DNA: TGCAGCGTTGAAGCACTAGCGGAGCAGTTCTTC.

The chain joins TRBV30 to TRBJ1-5; D remains unclear. Trimming took 2 bases from V and 2 from J, leaving 10 bases between them. The germline V gene has CDR1 GTSNPN and CDR2 SVGIG (reference sequence). The CDR3 is made up of 14 amino acids. The CDR3 spells CAWSNGVGNQPQHF. The CDR3 DNA follows: TGTGCCTGGAGTAACGGGGTTGGCAATCAGCCCCAGCATTTT. The full variable domain, its missing parts supplied by reference TRBV30 and TRBJ1-5, is SQTIHQWPATLVQPVGSPLSLECTVEGTSNPNLYWYRQAAGRGLQLLFYSVGIGQISSEVPQNLSASRPQDRQFILSSKKLLLSDSGFYLCAWSNGVGNQPQHFGDGTRLSIL.

This chain links TRBV5-5 with TRBJ2-7; 8 nucleotides match TRBD2. The CDR3 sequence is 16 residues long. Germline V lookup: CDR1 SGHKS, CDR2 YYEKEE (reference sequence). The ends lost 5 bases at V and 4 bases at J; junction bases unmatched: 14. CDR3 residues: CASSSLLAEPFYEQYF. DNA of the CDR3: TGTGCCAGCAGTTCCCTACTAGCGGAGCCATTTTACGAGCAGTACTTC.

The rearrangement links TRBV5-4 to TRBJ2-7, with D perhaps TRBD2 (5 bases). V lost 6 bases and J 2 bases, leaving 12 bases between the germline ends. The CDR3 is 13 amino acids. Germline V gene sequence: CDR1 SGHNT, CDR2 YYREEE (reference sequence). CDR3 DNA sequence: TGTGCCAGCAAAAACAGCGGTACCTACGAGCAGTACTTC. It encodes CASKNSGTYEQYF.

The CDR3 coding sequence is TGTGCCAGCAGCCAAGATTTAGTAGGAAACACCATATATTTT. It yields the protein CASSQDLVGNTIYF. This rearrangement joins TRBV3-1 (or the pseudogene TRBV3-2) to TRBJ1-3, with no clear D. The V gene's germline CDR1 is LGHDT and CDR2 YNNKEL (reference sequence). The CDR3 totals 14 residues. The V end lost 0 bases, the J end lost 4 bases, and 7 bases lay between the germline ends.

The chain uses TRBV7-3 and TRBJ2-5; 9 bases are shared with TRBD2. This CDR3 comprises 17 residues. Germline V gene sequence: CDR1 SGHTA, CDR2 FQGTGA. Losses at the gene ends were 2 bases for V and 4 bases for J; bases not matched to a gene: 11. The CDR3: CASSLYGAAGGAETQYF. The CDR3 nucleotides read TGTGCCAGCAGCTTATACGGCGCCGCGGGGGGGGCAGAGACCCAGTACTTC.

The chain is built from TRBV14 and TRBJ2-7; D call uncertain. The length of the CDR3 is 16 residues. Per the germline V gene, CDR1 is SGHDN and CDR2 is FVKESK. The germline V and J ends were trimmed by 1 base and 6 bases, with 19 bases remaining between them. The CDR3 nucleotides read TGTGCCAGCAGCCAAGTTGAACACCAACCCATCTCCGAGCAGTACTTC. It translates to CASSQVEHQPISEQYF.